These 15 T cell receptor beta chains were all obtained from the same sample, sequenced in a study of beta chain features in type 1 diabetes. Isolated RNA was reverse transcribed in full, so expressed TCRB transcripts were sequenced. The protocol was immunoSEQ multiplex PCR, while the TCRdb copy is restricted to in-frame clones and leaves out a portion. Here the sample spans about 200,000 clones, approximately 10% being singletons. Material for sequencing was central memory CD4+ T cells from blood. These receptors originate from a man aged 18-30 years in good health.

There are a few counts of this clone. The chain links TRBV2 to TRBJ2-5; TRBD2 matches 9 bases. V dropped 5 bases and J dropped 3; count of bases not matched to a gene: 4. This CDR3 has 14 amino acids. CDR1 and CDR2 from the germline V gene are SNHLY and FYNNEI. In nucleotides, the CDR3 is TGTGCCAGCAGTATTAGCGGGGGTAAAGAGACCCAGTACTTC. This codes for CASSISGGKETQYF.

This clone was seen at least ten times. This rearrangement joins TRBV30 to TRBJ2-7, with D perhaps matching TRBD2 (6 bases). The V gene's germline CDR1 is GTSNPN and CDR2 SVGIG (reference sequence). This CDR3 spans 13 amino acids. The germline V and J ends were trimmed by 0 bases and 13 bases, with 19 bases remaining between them. CDR3: CAWSVAWRGIEYF. CDR3 DNA: TGTGCCTGGAGTGTAGCTTGGCGGGGCATTGAATACTTC.

This clone showed up just a few times. This chain uses TRBV6-1 with TRBJ1-1, with a weak D call TRBD1 (5 bases). Between the trimmed V and J ends, which lost 8 bases and 0 bases, there was a span of 13 bases. The CDR3 contains 14 residues. CDR1 is MNHNS, CDR2 SASEGT, per germline. The CDR3 nucleotides are TGTGCCAGCTTCGGGGGGGTCTTGAACACTGAAGCTTTCTTT. It encodes CASFGGVLNTEAFF.

This clone was seen just once. The rearrangement uses TRBV30 and TRBJ1-4; D remains unclear. V lost 0 bases and J lost 2, with 10 bases in between. Germline CDR1 GTSNPN, CDR2 SVGIG (reference sequence). The CDR3 consists of 15 residues. CDR3 DNA sequence: TGTGCCTGGAGTGTATCCACTGCTACTAATGAAAAACTGTTTTTT. It specifies CAWSVSTATNEKLFF.

The chain joins TRBV29-1 to TRBJ2-1, with no clear D. The V gene's germline CDR1 is SQVTM and CDR2 ANQGSEA. The CDR3 extends over 15 amino acids. Trimming stripped 3 bases from V and 0 bases from J, with 12 bases between. Written as DNA, the CDR3 is TGCAGCGTTGAGAATCCGGCCCGCTCCTACAATGAGCAGTTCTTC. Its protein product is CSVENPARSYNEQFF.

This clone was seen repeatedly, ten times or more. This chain joins TRBV30 and TRBJ1-1; D might be TRBD1 (6 bases). Germline-derived CDR1 and CDR2 are GTSNPN and SVGIG (reference sequence). V dropped 1 base and J dropped 5 bases, with 11 bases sitting between them. This CDR3 has 13 amino acids. CDR3 residues: CAWSAQGWTEAFF. CDR3 DNA sequence: TGTGCCTGGAGTGCCCAGGGGTGGACTGAAGCTTTCTTT.

In this sample, this clone turned up a few times. CDR3 DNA: TGCGCCAGCAGCCAAGATCTCGGGACCCTGAGCTCCTACAATGAGCAGTTCTTC. It yields the protein CASSQDLGTLSSYNEQFF. This chain joins TRBV4-1 and TRBJ2-1; D may correspond to TRBD1 or TRBD2 (5 bases each). V gave up 0 bases and J gave up 0 bases, with 15 bases separating them. In germline, CDR1 is MGHRA, CDR2 YSYEKL. This CDR3 is 18 amino acids long.

This clone was found a few times. The V call is TRBV7-2, the J call TRBJ2-4; 7 bases align to TRBD1. With V trimmed by 4 bases and J by 6 bases, 12 bases remained unmatched. Germline CDR1 SGHTA, CDR2 FQGNSA. The CDR3 consists of 16 residues. DNA for the CDR3: TGTGCCAGCAGCTATGACAGGGCCCTGTCCGGAAACATTCAGTACTTC. Residues: CASSYDRALSGNIQYF.

This chain joins TRBV29-1 and TRBJ2-1, with 7 bases that match TRBD2. The CDR3 contains 14 residues. With V trimmed by 4 bases and J by 7 bases, 10 bases remained unmatched. From germline, CDR1 is SQVTM and CDR2 ANQGSEA. For the CDR3, the DNA is TGCAGCGTTGGAGGGCGGGAGTTGAGGAATGAGCAGTTCTTC. Encoded protein: CSVGGRELRNEQFF.

This clone has just a few counts. The V call is TRBV9, the J call TRBJ2-1; D unresolved. V lost 2 bases to trimming and J lost 2 bases, with 8 bases between them. In germline, CDR1 is SGDLS, CDR2 YYNGEE. CDR3 size: 14 residues. The chain's CDR3 is CASSVVSTYNEQFF. CDR3 nucleotides: TGTGCCAGCAGCGTCGTGTCGACCTACAATGAGCAGTTCTTC.

This clone has more than one count but fewer than ten. V gene TRBV5-1 combines with J gene TRBJ2-1; 11 bases match TRBD2. CDR1 is SGHRS, CDR2 YFSETQ, per germline. This CDR3 contains 17 residues. V lost 4 bases and J lost 5; bases outside the gene matches: 11. This CDR3 is CASSALPGLADHNEQFF. DNA of the CDR3: TGCGCCAGCAGCGCACTACCGGGACTAGCGGATCACAATGAGCAGTTCTTC. The full variable domain, with the rest looked up from reference TRBV5-1 and TRBJ2-1, is KAGVTQTPRYLIKTRGQQVTLSCSPISGHRSVSWYQQTPGQGLQFLFEYFSETQRNKGNFPGRFSGRQFSNSRSEMNVSTLELGDSALYLCASSALPGLADHNEQFFGPGTRLTVL.

V is TRBV6-6 and J is TRBJ2-3, with TRBD1 as a possible D gene (5 bases). Germline V lookup: CDR1 MNHNY, CDR2 SVGAGI (reference sequence). The V end lost 6 bases, the J end lost 3 bases, and 10 bases lay between the germline ends. The CDR3 consists of 13 residues. CDR3: CASRGQVTDTQYF. The CDR3 DNA reads as TGTGCCAGCAGGGGGCAAGTGACAGATACGCAGTATTTT.

V usage is TRBV7-2 and J usage is TRBJ2-5; 9 nucleotides match TRBD1. V lost 8 bases, J lost 5 bases, and 6 bases stayed unmatched. The germline V gene encodes CDR1 SGHTA and CDR2 FQGNSA. CDR3 length: 13 residues. The CDR3: CASEGQGEETQYF. CDR3 nucleotide sequence: TGTGCCAGCGAGGGACAGGGAGAGGAGACCCAGTACTTC.

The sample holds a few counts of this clone. The chain has TRBV5-1 and TRBJ2-1; D gene unclear. From germline, CDR1 is SGHRS and CDR2 YFSETQ. The CDR3 totals 13 residues. Trimming cost V 5 bases and J 0 bases, with 6 bases left between them. Written as DNA, the CDR3 is TGCGCCAGCAGTCCTAGCTCCTACAATGAGCAGTTCTTC. It encodes CASSPSSYNEQFF.

The sample holds many counts of this clone. The chain recombines TRBV7-2 with TRBJ2-7; D is unresolved. The germline V and J ends were trimmed by 1 base and 2 bases, with 6 bases remaining between them. This CDR3 spans 13 amino acids. Germline-derived CDR1 and CDR2 are SGHTA and FQGNSA. The CDR3 loop reads CASSLGYPYEQYF. The CDR3 coding sequence is TGTGCCAGCAGCTTAGGGTATCCCTACGAGCAGTACTTC.